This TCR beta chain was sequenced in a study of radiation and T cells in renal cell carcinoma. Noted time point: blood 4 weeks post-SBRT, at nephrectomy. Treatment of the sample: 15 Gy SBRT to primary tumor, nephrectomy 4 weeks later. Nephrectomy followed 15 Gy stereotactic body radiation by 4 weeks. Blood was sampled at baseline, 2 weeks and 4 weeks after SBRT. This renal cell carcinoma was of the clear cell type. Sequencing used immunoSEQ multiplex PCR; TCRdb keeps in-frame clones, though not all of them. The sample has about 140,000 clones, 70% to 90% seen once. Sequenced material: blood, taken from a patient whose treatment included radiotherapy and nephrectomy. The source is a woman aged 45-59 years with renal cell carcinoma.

CDR3 loop: CASSSRDRVSGAGQPQHF. CDR3 coding DNA: TGTGCCAGCAGTTCCCGGGACAGAGTCTCCGGTGCGGGTCAGCCCCAGCATTTT. This sequence joins TRBV28 and TRBJ1-5; 7 bases fit TRBD1. V trimming: 4 bases; J trimming: 6 bases; junction bases outside the gene matches: 18. The CDR3 length is 18 residues. Germline loops: CDR1 MDHEN, CDR2 SYDVKM.